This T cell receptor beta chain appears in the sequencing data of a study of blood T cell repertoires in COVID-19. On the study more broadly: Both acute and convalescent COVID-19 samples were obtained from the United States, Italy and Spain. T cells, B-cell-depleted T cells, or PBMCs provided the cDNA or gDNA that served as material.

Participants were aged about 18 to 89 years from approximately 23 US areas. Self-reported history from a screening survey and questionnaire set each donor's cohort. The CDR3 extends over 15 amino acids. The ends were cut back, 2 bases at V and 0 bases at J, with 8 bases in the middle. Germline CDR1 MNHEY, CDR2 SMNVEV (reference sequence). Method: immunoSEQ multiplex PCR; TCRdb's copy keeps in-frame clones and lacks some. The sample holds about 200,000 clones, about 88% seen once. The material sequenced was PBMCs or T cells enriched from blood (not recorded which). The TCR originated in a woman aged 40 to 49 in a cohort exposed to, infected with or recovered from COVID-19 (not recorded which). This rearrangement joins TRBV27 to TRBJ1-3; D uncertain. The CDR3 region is CASSLEGSSGNTIYF. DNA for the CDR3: TGTGCCAGCAGTTTAGAGGGTAGCTCTGGAAACACCATATATTTT.